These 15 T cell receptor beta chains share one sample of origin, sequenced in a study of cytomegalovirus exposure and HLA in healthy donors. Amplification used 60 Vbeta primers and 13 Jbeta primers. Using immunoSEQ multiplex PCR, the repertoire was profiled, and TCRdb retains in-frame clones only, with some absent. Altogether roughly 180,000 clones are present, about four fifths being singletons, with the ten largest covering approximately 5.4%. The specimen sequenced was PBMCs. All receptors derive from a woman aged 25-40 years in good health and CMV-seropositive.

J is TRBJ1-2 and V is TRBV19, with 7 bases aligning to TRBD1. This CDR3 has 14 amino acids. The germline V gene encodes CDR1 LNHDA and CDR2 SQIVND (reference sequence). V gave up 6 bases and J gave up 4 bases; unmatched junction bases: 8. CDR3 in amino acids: CASRGGGAAYGYTF. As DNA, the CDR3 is TGTGCCAGTAGAGGAGGGGGCGCGGCCTATGGCTACACCTTC.

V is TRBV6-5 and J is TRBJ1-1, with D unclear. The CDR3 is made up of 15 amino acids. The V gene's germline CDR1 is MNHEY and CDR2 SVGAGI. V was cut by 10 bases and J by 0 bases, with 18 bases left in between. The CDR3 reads CATFRRLSMNTEAFF. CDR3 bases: TGTGCCACCTTTCGAAGGCTTAGCATGAACACTGAAGCTTTCTTT.

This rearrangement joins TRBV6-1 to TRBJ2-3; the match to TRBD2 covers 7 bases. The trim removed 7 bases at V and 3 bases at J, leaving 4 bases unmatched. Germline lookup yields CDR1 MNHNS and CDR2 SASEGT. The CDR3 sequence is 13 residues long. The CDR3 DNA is TGTGCCAGCATGGCGGGAGAAACAGATACGCAGTATTTT. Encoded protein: CASMAGETDTQYF.

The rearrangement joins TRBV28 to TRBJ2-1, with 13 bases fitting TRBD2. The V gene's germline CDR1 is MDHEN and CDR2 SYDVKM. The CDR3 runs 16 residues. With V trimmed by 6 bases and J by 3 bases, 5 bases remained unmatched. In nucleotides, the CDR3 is TGTGCCAGCAGCCGGGGGACTAGCGGGGACTACAATGAGCAGTTCTTC. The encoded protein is CASSRGTSGDYNEQFF.

CDR3 sequence reads: CASSVDRSNTGELFF. In nucleotides, the CDR3 is TGTGCCAGCAGCGTCGACAGGTCGAACACCGGGGAGCTGTTTTTT. This sequence joins TRBV5-5 and TRBJ2-2; tentative D call: TRBD1 (6 bases). Germline CDR1 is SGHKS and CDR2 is YYEKEE (reference sequence). Trimming left V 4 bases short and J 0 bases short, with 10 bases between. The CDR3 length is 15 residues.

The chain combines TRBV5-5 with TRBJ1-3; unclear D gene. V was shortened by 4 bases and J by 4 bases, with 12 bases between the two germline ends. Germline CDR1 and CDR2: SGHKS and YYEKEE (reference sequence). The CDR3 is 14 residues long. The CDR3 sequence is CASSMAQAGNTIYF. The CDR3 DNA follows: TGTGCCAGCAGCATGGCCCAGGCAGGAAACACCATATATTTT.

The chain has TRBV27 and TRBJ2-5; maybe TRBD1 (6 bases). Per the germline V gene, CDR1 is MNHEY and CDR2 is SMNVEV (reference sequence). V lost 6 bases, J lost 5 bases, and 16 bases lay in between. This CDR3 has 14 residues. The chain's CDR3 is CASSSNTGWETQYF. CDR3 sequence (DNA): TGTGCCAGCAGCTCAAACACAGGGTGGGAGACCCAGTACTTC.

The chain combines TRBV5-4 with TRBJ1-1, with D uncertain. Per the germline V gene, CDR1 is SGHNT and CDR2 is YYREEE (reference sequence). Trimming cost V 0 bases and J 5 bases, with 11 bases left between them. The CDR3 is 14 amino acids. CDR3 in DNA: TGTGCCAGCAGCTTGGACGTGGGAGGGACTGAAGCTTTCTTT. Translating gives CASSLDVGGTEAFF.

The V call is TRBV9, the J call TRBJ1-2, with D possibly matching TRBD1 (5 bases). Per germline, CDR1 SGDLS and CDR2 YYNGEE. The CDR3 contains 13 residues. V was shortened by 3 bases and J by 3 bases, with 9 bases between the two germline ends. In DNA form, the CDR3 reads TGTGCCAGCAGCGCCCGGGGGTACTATGGCTACACCTTC. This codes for CASSARGYYGYTF. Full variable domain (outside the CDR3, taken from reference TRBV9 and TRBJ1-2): DSGVTQTPKHLITATGQRVTLRCSPRSGDLSVYWYQQSLDQGLQFLIQYYNGEERAKGNILERFSAQQFPDLHSELNLSSLELGDSALYFCASSARGYYGYTFGSGTRLTVV.

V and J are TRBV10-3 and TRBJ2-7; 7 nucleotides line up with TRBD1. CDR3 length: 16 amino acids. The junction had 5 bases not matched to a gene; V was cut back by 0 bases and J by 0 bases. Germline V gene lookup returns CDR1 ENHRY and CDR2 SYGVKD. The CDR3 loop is CAISESPGTASYEQYF. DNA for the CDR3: TGTGCCATCAGTGAGTCGCCCGGGACAGCCTCCTACGAGCAGTACTTC.

The CDR3 nucleotides are TGTGCCAGCACCCCTAGCGGGACACTCTATGGCTACACCTTC. Translated: CASTPSGTLYGYTF. The chain employs TRBV7-9 and TRBJ1-2; the D gene is possibly TRBD1 (6 bases). From germline, CDR1 is SEHNR and CDR2 FQNEAQ (reference sequence). The CDR3 runs to 14 residues. Trimming cost V 7 bases and J 4 bases, with 16 bases left between them.

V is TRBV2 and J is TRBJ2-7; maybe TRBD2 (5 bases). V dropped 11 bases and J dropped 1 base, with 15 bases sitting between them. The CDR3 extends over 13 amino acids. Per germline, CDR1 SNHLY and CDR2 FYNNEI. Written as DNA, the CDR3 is TGTGCCCTGGAGGACGTCGGTTCCTACGAGCAGTACTTC. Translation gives CALEDVGSYEQYF.

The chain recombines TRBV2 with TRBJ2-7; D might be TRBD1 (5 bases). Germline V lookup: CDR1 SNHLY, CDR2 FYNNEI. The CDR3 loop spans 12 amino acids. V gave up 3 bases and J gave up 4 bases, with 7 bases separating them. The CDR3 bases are TGTGCCAGCAGTGAGGGGCGGTACGAGCAGTACTTC. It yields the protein CASSEGRYEQYF.

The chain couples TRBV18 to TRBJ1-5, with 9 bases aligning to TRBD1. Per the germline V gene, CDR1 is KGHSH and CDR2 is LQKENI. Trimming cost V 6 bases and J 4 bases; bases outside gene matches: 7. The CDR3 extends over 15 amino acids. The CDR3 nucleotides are TGTGCCAGCTCGACGCGACAGGGGGAGAATCAGCCCCAGCATTTT. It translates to CASSTRQGENQPQHF. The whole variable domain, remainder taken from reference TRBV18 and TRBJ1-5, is NAGVMQNPRHLVRRRGQEARLRCSPMKGHSHVYWYRQLPEEGLKFMVYLQKENIIDESGMPKERFSAEFPKEGPSILRIQQVVRGDSAAYFCASSTRQGENQPQHFGDGTRLSIL.

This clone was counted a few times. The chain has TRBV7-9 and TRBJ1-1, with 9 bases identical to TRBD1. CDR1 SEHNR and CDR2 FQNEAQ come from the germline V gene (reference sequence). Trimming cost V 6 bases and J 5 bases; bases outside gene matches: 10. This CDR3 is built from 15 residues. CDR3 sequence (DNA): TGTGCCAGCAGTCAGGAGACAGGGGGGTATACTGAAGCTTTCTTT. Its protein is CASSQETGGYTEAFF.